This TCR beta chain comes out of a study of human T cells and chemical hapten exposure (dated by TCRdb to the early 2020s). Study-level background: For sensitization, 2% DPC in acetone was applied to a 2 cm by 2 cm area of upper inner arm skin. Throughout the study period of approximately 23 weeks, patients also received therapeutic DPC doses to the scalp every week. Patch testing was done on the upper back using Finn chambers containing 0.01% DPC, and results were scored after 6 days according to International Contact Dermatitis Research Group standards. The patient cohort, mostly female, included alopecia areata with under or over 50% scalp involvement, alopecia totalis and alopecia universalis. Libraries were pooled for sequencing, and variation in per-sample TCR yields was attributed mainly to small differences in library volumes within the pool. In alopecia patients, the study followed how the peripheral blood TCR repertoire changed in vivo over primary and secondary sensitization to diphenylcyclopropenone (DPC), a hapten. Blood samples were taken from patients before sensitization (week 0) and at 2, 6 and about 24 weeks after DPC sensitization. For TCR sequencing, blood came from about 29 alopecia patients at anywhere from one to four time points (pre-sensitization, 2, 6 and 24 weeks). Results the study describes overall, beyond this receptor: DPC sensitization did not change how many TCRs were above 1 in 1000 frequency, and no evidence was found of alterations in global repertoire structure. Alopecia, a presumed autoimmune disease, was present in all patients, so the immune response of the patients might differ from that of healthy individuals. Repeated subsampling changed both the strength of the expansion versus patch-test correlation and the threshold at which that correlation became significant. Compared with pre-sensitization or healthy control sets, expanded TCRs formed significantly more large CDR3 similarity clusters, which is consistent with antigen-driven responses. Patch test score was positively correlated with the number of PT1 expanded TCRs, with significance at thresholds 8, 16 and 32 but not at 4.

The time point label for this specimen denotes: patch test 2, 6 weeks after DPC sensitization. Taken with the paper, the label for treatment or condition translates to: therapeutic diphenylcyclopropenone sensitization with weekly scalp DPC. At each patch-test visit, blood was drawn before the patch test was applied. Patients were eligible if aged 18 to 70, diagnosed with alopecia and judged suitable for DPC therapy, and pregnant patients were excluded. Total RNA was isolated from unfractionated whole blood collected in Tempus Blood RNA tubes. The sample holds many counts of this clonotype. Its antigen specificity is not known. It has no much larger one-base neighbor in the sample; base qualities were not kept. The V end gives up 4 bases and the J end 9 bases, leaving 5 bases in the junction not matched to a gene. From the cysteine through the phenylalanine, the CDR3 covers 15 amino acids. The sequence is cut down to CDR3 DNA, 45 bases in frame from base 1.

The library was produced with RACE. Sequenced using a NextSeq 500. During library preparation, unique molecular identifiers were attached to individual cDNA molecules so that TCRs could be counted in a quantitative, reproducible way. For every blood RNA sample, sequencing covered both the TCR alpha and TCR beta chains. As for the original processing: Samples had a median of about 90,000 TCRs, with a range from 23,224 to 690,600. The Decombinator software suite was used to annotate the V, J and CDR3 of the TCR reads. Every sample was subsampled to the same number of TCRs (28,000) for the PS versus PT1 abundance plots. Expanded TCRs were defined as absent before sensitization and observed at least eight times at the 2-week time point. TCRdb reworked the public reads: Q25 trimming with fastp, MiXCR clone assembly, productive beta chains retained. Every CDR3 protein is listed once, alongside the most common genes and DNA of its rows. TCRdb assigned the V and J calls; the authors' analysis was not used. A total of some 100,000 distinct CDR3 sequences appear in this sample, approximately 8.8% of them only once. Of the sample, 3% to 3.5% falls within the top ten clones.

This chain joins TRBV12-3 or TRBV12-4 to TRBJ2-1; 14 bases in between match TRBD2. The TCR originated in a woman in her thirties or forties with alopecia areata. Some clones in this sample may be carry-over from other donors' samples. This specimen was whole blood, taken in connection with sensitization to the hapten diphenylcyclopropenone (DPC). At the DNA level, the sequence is TGTGCCAGCAGTTCCCGGACTAGCGGGGGGATTGAGCAGTTCTTC. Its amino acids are CASSSRTSGGIEQFF.